This T cell receptor beta chain was identified in a study of siplizumab effects on memory and regulatory T cells. Method: immunoSEQ multiplex PCR; TCRdb's copy keeps in-frame clones and lacks some. The table shows around 110,000 clones, with about 95% occurring only once. The CDR3 has 17 residues. Germline V CDR1 and CDR2: LGHNA, YNFKEQ. Between the trimmed V and J ends, which lost 5 bases and 2 bases, there was a span of 21 bases. The material sequenced was non-Treg CD4+ T cells sorted from blood. V and J are TRBV4-2 and TRBJ2-5; possibly TRBD2 for D (6 bases). This sequence was found in a human donor in good health. The CDR3 nucleotides read TGTGCCAGCAGCTTAGCCGGGCGAGCGGGTACACAAGAGACCCAGTACTTC. It yields the protein CASSLAGRAGTQETQYF.